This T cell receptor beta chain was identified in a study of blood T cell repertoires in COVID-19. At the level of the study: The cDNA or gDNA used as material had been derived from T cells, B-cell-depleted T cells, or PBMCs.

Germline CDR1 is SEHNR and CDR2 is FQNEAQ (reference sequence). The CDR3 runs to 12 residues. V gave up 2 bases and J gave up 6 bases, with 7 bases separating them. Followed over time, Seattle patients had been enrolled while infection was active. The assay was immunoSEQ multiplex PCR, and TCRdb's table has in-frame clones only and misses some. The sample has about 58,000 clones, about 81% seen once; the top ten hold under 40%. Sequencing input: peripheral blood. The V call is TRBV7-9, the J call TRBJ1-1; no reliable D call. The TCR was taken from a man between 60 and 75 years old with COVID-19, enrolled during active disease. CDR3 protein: CASSLLSSEAFF. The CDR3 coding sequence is TGTGCCAGCAGCTTATTGAGCTCTGAAGCTTTCTTT.